At least ten counts were recorded for the clone carrying this TCR beta chain. These data are taken from a study of molecular identifiers for immune sequencing clone quantification. CDR1 is SQVTM, CDR2 ANQGSEA, per germline. V lost 0 bases, J lost 6 bases, and 18 bases lay in between. This CDR3 contains 15 residues. TCRdb processed the PCR reads anew with MiXCR; each CDR3 protein has one entry. This table has around 300,000 distinct CDR3 sequences, roughly 23% appearing once. The J gene is TRBJ2-7, the V gene TRBV29-1; tentatively, D is TRBD2 (5 bases). The TCR was taken from a human donor in good health. Some libraries in this study had Jurkat cell RNA spiked in. Sequences were obtained from naive CD8+ T cells from blood, with Jurkat cell RNA spiked in. The subset was: FACS-sorted CD8+CD4-CCR7+CD45RA+ naive T cells. CDR3 protein: CSVEDRVAGPSEQYF. In DNA form, the CDR3 reads TGCAGCGTTGAAGATCGTGTCGCGGGTCCCTCCGAGCAGTACTTC.